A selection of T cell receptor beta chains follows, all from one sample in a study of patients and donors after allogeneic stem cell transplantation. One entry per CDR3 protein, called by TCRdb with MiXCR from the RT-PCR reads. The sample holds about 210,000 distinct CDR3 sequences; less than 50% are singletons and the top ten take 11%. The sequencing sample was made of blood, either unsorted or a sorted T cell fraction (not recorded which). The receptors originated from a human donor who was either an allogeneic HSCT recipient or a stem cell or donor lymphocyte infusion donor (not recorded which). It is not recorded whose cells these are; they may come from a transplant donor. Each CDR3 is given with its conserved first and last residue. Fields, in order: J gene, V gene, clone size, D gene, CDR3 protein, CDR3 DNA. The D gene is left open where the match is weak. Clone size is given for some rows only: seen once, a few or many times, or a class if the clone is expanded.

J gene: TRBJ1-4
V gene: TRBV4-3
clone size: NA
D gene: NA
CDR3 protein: CASSQRWTNEKLFF
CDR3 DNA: TGCGCCAGCAGCCAACGGTGGACTAATGAAAAACTGTTTTTT

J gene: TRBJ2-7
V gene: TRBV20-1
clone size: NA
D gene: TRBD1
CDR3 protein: CSAREGGTGITIGLFEQYF
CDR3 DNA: TGCAGTGCTAGAGAGGGCGGGACAGGGATTACCATTGGACTTTTCGAGCAGTACTTC

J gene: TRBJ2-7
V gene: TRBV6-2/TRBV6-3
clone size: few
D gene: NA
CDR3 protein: CASTPGLATYEQYF
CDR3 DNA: TGTGCCAGCACCCCGGGACTGGCGACCTACGAGCAGTACTTC

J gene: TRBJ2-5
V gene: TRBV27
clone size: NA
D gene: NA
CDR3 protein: CASRGTSGTQYF
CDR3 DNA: TGTGCCAGCAGGGGCACTTCGGGGACCCAGTACTTC

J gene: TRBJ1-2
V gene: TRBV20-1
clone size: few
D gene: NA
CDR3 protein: CSADRQIYGYTF
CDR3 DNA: TGCAGTGCTGACCGACAGATCTATGGCTACACCTTC

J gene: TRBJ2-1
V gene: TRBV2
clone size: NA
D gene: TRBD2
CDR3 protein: CASVASGALSDGNEQFF
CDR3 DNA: TGTGCCAGCGTGGCTAGCGGGGCGCTATCTGACGGCAATGAGCAGTTCTTC

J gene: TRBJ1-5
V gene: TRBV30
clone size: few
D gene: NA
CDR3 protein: CAWSVPGRGQPQHF
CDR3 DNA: TGTGCCTGGAGTGTACCGGGACGGGGTCAGCCCCAGCATTTT

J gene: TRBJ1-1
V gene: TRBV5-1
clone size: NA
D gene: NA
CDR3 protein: CASSFTKNTEAFF
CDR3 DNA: TGCGCCAGCAGCTTTACTAAGAACACTGAAGCTTTCTTT

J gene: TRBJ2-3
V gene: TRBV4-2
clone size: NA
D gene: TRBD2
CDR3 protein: CASSQGETSGGHTDTQYF
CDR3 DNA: TGTGCCAGCAGCCAAGGGGAGACTAGCGGGGGCCACACAGATACGCAGTATTTT

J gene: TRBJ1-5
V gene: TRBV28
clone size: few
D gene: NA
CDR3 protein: CASIPGGNQPQHF
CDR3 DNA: TGTGCCAGCATTCCTGGGGGAAATCAGCCCCAGCATTTT

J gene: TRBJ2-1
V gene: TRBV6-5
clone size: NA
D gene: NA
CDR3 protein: CASSYYRAPSVNEQFF
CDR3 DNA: TGTGCCAGCAGTTACTACAGGGCCCCCTCGGTCAATGAGCAGTTCTTC

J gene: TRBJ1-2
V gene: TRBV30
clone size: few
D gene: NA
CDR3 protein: CAAPGHYGYTF
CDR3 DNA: TGTGCCGCCCCCGGGCACTATGGCTACACCTTC

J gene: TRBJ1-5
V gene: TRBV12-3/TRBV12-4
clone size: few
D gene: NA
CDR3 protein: CASSLVGAANQPQHF
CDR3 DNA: TGTGCCAGCAGTTTAGTTGGGGCAGCAAATCAGCCCCAGCATTTT

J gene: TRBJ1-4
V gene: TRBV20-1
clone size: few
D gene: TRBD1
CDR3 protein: CSARRGTENEKLFF
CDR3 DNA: TGCAGTGCCAGACGGGGGACAGAGAATGAAAAACTGTTTTTT

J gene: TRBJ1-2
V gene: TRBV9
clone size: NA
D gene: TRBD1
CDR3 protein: CASSASGTGYGYTF
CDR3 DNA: TGTGCCAGCAGCGCATCCGGGACAGGCTATGGCTACACCTTC

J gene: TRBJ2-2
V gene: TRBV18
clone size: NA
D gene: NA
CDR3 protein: CASSPFRGQANTGELFF
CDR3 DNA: TGTGCCAGCTCACCATTCAGGGGCCAGGCGAACACCGGGGAGCTGTTTTTT

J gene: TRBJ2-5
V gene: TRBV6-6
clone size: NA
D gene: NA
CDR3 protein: CASSYDRGKTQYF
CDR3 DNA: TGTGCCAGCAGTTACGATAGGGGGAAGACCCAGTACTTC

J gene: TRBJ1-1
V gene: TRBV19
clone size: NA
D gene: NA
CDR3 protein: CASSAYLNTEAFF
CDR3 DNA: TGTGCCAGTAGTGCTTACTTGAACACTGAAGCTTTCTTT

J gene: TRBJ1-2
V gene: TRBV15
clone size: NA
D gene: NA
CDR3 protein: CATSRGPTHPNYGYTF
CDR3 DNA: TGTGCCACCAGCAGAGGGCCGACCCACCCAAACTATGGCTACACCTTC

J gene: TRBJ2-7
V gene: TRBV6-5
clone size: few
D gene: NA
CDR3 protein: CASKGGYEQYF
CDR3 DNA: TGTGCCAGCAAGGGGGGCTACGAGCAGTACTTC

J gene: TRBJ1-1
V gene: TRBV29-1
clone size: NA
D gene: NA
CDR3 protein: CSVDTDTEAFF
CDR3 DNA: TGCAGCGTTGATACTGACACTGAAGCTTTCTTT

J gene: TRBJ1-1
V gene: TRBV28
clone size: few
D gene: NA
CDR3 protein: CASSLNGLPGRLTEAFF
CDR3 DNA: TGTGCCAGCAGTTTAAATGGTCTCCCGGGAAGATTAACTGAAGCTTTCTTT

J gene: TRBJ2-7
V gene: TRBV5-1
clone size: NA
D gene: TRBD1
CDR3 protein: CASSPTPLQGRSSYEQYF
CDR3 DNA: TGCGCCAGCAGCCCCACTCCCTTACAGGGGCGAAGCTCCTACGAGCAGTACTTC

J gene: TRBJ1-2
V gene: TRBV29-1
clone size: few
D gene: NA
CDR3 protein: CSVEDRTSNPQGYTF
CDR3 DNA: TGCAGCGTTGAAGATCGAACGTCAAACCCTCAGGGCTACACCTTC

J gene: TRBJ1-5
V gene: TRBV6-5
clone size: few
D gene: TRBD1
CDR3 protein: CASSPTGNANQPQHF
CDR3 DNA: TGTGCCAGCAGTCCGACAGGGAACGCCAATCAGCCCCAGCATTTT

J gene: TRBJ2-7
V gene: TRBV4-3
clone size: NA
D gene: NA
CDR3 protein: CASSQAPGYEQYF
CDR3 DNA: TGCGCCAGCAGCCAAGCCCCGGGCTACGAGCAGTACTTC

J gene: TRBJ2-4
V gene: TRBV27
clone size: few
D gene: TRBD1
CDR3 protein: CASSLRGQRTKNIQYF
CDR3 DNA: TGTGCCAGCAGTTTACGGGGACAGCGGACCAAAAACATTCAGTACTTC

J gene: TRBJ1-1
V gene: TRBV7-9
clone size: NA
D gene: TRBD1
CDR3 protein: CASSPSIAGGTEAFF
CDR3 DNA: TGTGCCAGCAGCCCTAGTATTGCAGGGGGAACTGAAGCTTTCTTT

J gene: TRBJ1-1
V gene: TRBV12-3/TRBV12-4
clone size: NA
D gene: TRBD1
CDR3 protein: CASRTGNVGNGTEAFF
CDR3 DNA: TGTGCCAGCAGGACAGGGAACGTCGGGAACGGCACTGAAGCTTTCTTT

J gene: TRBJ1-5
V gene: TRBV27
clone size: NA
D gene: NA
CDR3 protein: CASSLGGKRNQPQHF
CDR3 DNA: TGTGCCAGCAGTTTGGGGGGAAAGAGGAATCAGCCCCAGCATTTT

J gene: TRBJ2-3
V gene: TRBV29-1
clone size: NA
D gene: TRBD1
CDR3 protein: CSLSGTATDTQYF
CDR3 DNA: TGCAGCCTATCCGGGACAGCCACAGATACGCAGTATTTT

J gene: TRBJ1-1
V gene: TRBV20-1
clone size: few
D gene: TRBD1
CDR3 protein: CSAKGQGDLVNTEAFF
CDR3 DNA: TGCAGTGCTAAGGGACAGGGGGACTTAGTGAACACTGAAGCTTTCTTT

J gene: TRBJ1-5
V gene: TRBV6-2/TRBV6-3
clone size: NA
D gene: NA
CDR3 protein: CASSHTGLEPQHF
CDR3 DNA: TGTGCCAGCAGTCACACGGGGTTGGAGCCCCAGCATTTT

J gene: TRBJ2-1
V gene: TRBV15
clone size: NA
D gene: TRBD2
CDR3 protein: CATSTGLAGYNEQFF
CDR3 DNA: TGTGCCACCAGCACTGGACTAGCGGGGTACAATGAGCAGTTCTTC

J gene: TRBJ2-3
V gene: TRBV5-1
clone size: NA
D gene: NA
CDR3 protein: CASSRGSATDTQYF
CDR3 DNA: TGCGCCAGCAGCCGGGGGAGTGCCACAGATACGCAGTATTTT

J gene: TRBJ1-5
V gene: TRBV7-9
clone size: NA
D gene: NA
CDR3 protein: CASSSWTGMGQPQHF
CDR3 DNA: TGTGCCAGCAGCTCCTGGACGGGAATGGGGCAGCCCCAGCATTTT

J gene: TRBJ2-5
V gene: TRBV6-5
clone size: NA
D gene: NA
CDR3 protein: CASSQYYGRSFQETQYF
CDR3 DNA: TGTGCCAGCAGTCAATACTACGGGAGAAGTTTTCAAGAGACCCAGTACTTC

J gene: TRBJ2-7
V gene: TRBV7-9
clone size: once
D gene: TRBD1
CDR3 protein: CASSPRQGNYEQYF
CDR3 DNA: TGTGCCAGCAGCCCACGACAGGGTAACTACGAGCAGTACTTC

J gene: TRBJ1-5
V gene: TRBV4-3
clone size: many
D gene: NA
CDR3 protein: CASSQYAEINQPQHF
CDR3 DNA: TGCGCCAGCAGCCAGTACGCCGAGATCAATCAGCCCCAGCATTTT

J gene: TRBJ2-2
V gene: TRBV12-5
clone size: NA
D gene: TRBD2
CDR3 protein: CASGILAGGPNTGELFF
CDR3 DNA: TGTGCTAGTGGAATACTAGCGGGGGGACCTAACACCGGGGAGCTGTTTTTT

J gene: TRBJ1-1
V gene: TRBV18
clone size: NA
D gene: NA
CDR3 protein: CASSLILNTEAFF
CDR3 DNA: TGTGCCAGCTCGCTCATCCTGAACACTGAAGCTTTCTTT

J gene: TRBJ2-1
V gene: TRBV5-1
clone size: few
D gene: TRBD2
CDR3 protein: CASTAYLLAAGDNEQFF
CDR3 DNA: TGCGCCAGCACCGCCTATCTTCTAGCGGCGGGGGACAATGAGCAGTTCTTC

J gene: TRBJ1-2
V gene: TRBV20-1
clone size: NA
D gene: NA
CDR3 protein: CSANLLESYGYTF
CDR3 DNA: TGCAGTGCTAACCTCTTAGAATCTTATGGCTACACCTTC

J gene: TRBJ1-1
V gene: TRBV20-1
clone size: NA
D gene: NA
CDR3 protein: CSARDPGIEGRTEAFF
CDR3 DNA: TGCAGTGCTAGAGATCCGGGAATAGAGGGCCGAACTGAAGCTTTCTTT

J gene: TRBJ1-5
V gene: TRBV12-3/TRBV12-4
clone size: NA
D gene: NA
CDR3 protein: CASTPSGGSNQPQHF
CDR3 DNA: TGTGCCAGCACTCCTTCGGGAGGTAGCAATCAGCCCCAGCATTTT

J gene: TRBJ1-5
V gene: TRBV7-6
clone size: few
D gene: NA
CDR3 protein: CASSLLPGDQPQHF
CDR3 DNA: TGTGCCAGCAGCTTATTGCCAGGTGATCAGCCCCAGCATTTT